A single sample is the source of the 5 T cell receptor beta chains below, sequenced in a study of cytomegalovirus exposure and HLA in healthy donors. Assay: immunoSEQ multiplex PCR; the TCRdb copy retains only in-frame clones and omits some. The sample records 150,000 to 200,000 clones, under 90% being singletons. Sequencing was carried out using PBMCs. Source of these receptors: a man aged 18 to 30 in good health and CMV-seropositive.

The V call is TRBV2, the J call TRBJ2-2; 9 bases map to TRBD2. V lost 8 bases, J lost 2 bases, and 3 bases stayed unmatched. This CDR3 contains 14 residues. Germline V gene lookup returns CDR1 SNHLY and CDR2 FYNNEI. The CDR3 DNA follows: TGTGCCAGCGTCCTAGCGGGAAACACCGGGGAGCTGTTTTTT. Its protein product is CASVLAGNTGELFF.

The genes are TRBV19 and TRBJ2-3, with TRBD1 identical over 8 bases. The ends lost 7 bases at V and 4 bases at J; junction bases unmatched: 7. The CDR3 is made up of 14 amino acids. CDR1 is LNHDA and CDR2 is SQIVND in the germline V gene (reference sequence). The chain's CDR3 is CASKLQGAADTQYF. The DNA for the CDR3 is TGTGCCAGTAAACTGCAGGGGGCCGCAGATACGCAGTATTTT.

The CDR3, as DNA: TGTGCCAGCTGGGACAGCCAAGAGACCCAGTACTTC. It is translated as CASWDSQETQYF. The chain is built from TRBV27 and TRBJ2-5; 7 positions match TRBD1. The CDR3 runs to 12 residues. V lost 8 bases, J lost 1 base, and 1 base stayed unmatched. Germline V gene data show CDR1 as MNHEY and CDR2 as SMNVEV (reference sequence).

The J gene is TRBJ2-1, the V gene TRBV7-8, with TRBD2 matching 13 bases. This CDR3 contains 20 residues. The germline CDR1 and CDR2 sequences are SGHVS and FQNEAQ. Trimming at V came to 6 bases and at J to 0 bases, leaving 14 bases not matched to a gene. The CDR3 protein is CASRPGVGLAGKSSYNEQFF. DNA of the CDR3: TGTGCCAGCAGGCCGGGAGTGGGACTAGCGGGGAAAAGCTCCTACAATGAGCAGTTCTTC.

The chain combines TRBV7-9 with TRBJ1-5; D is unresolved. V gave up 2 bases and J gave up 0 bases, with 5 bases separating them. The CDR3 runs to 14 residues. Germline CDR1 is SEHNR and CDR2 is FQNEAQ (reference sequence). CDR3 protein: CASSLSSSNQPQHF. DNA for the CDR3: TGTGCCAGCAGCTTATCCTCTAGCAATCAGCCCCAGCATTTT. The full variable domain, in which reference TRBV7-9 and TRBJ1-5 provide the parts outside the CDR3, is DTGVSQNPRHKITKRGQNVTFRCDPISEHNRLYWYRQTLGQGPEFLTYFQNEAQLEKSRLLSDRFSAERPKGSFSTLEIQRTEQGDSAMYLCASSLSSSNQPQHFGDGTRLSIL.